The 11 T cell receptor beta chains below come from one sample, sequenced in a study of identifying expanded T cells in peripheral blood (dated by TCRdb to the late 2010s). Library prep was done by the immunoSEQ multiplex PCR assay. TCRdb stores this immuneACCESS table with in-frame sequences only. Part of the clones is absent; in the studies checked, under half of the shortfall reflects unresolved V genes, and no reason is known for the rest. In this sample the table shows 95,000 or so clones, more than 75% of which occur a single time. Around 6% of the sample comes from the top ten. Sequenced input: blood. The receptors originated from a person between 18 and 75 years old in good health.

CDR3 loop: CASSGTQGYEQYF. In nucleotides, the CDR3 is TGTGCCAGCAGCGGAACACAGGGCTACGAGCAGTACTTC. V is TRBV5-5 and J is TRBJ2-7; TRBD1 is a possible D gene (6 bases). CDR1 and CDR2 (germline): SGHKS, YYEKEE (reference sequence). The CDR3 has 13 residues. Between the trimmed V and J ends, which lost 4 bases and 3 bases, there was a span of 11 bases.

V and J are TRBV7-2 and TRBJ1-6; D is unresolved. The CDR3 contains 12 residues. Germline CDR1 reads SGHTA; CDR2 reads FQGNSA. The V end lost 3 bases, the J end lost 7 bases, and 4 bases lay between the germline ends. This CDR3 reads CASSLGNSPLHF. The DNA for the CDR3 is TGTGCCAGCAGCTTGGGGAATTCACCCCTCCACTTT.

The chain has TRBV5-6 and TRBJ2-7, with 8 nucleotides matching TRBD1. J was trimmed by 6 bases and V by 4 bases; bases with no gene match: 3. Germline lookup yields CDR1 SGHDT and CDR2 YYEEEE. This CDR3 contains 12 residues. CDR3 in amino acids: CASSQGAGEQYF. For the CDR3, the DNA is TGTGCCAGCAGCCAGGGGGCTGGCGAGCAGTACTTC.

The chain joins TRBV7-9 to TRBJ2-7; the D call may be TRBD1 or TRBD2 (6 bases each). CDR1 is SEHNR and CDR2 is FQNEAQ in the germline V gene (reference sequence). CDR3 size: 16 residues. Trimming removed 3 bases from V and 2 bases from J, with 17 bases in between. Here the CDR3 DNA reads TGTGCCAGCAGCTTGATCTCGTGGGGGGCGGCCTACGAGCAGTACTTC. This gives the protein CASSLISWGAAYEQYF.

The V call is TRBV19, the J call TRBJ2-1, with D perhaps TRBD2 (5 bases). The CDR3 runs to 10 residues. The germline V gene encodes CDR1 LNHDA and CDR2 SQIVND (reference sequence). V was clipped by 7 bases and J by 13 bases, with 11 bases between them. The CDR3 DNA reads TGTGCCAGTATCGCGGAGGTCCAGTTCTTC. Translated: CASIAEVQFF.

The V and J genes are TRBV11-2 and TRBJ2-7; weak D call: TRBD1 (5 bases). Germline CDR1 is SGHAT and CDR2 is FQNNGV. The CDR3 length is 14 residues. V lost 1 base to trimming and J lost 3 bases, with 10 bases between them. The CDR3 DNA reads TGTGCCAGCAGCTTAGGGGCAGGGTTCTACGAGCAGTACTTC. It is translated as CASSLGAGFYEQYF.

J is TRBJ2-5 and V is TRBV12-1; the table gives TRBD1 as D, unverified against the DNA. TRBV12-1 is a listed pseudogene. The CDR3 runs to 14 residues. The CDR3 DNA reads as TGTGCCAGCAGCTCCCGACAGGGACAAGAGACCCAGTACTTC. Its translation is CASSSRQGQETQYF.

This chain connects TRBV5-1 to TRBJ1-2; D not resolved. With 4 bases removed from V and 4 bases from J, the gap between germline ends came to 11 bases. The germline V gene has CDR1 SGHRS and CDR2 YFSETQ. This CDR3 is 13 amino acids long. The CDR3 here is CASSVGRLYGYTF. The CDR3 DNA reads TGCGCCAGCAGCGTGGGAAGACTCTATGGCTACACCTTC. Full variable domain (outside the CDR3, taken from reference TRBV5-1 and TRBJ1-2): KAGVTQTPRYLIKTRGQQVTLSCSPISGHRSVSWYQQTPGQGLQFLFEYFSETQRNKGNFPGRFSGRQFSNSRSEMNVSTLELGDSALYLCASSVGRLYGYTFGSGTRLTVV.

CDR3 coding DNA: TGTGCCATAAGACAGGGGGGCGGGATGAACACTGAAGCTTTCTTT. It codes for CAIRQGGGMNTEAFF. The rearrangement links TRBV10-3 to TRBJ1-1; 9 bases align to TRBD1. In germline, CDR1 is ENHRY, CDR2 SYGVKD. Trimming removed 9 bases from V and 0 bases from J; junction bases left unmatched: 8. The CDR3 has 15 residues.

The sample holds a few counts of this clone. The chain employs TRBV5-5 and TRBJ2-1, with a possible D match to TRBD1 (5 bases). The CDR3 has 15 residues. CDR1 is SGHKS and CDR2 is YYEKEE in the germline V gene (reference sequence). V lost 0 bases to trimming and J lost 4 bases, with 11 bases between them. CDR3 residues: CASSLVGAGYNEQFF. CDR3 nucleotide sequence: TGTGCCAGCAGCTTGGTAGGGGCCGGGTACAATGAGCAGTTCTTC.

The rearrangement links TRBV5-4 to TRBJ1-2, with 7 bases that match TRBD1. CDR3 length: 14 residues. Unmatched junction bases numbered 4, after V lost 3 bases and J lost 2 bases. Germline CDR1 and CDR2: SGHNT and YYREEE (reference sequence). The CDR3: CASSWDSGNYGYTF. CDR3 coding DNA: TGTGCCAGCAGCTGGGACAGTGGAAACTATGGCTACACCTTC.